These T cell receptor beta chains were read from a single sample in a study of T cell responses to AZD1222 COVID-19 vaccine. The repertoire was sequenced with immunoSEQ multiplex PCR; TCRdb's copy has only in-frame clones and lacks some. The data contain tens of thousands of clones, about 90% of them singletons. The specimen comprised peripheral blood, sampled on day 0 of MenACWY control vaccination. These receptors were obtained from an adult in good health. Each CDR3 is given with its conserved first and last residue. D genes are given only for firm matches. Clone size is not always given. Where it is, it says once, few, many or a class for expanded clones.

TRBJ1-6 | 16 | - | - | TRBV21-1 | TGTGCCAGCAGCCCCCCCCCACAGGGGGCACCCTGGGTACATCGATTT | CASSPPPQGAPWVHRF
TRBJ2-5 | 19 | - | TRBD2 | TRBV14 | TGTGCCAGCAGCCAAGAGGGGAGGGCTAGCGCATCGGTAGGGGAGACCCAGTACTTC | CASSQEGRASASVGETQYF
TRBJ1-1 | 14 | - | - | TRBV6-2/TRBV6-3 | TGTGCCAGCAGTTACGTGGGGGTGGGCACTGAAGCTTTCTTT | CASSYVGVGTEAFF
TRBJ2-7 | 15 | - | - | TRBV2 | TGTGCCAGCAGTGAAACTCAGGACTACCCCTACGAGCAGTACTTC | CASSETQDYPYEQYF
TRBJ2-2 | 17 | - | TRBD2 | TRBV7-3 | TGTGCCAGCAGCTTAGGTAGCGGGGGTTACCCCACCGGGGAGCTGTTTTTT | CASSLGSGGYPTGELFF
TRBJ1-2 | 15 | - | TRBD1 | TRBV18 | TGTGCCAGCTCACTAGGACAGGGCCTAACGTATGGCTACACCTTC | CASSLGQGLTYGYTF
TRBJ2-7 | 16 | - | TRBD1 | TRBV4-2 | TGTGCCAGCAGCCCCCGGGACAGGGAAAATCCCTACGAGCAGTACTTC | CASSPRDRENPYEQYF
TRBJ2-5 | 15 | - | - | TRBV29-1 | TGCAGCGTTGGGGCTCCCGGGGGGCGTCAAGAGACCCAGTACTTC | CSVGAPGGRQETQYF
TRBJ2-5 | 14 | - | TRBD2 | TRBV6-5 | TGTGCCAGCAGAACAGGACTAGCCGGGGAGACCCAGTACTTC | CASRTGLAGETQYF
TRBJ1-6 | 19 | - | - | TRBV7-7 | TGTGCCAGCAGCTCACCCGGGGGAGGGCAGGGTAGGGTTGATTCACCCCTCCACTTT | CASSSPGGGQGRVDSPLHF
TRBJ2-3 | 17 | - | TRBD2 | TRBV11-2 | TGTGCCAGCAGCCACATTAGCGGGGGCCCGGTGACAGATACGCAGTATTTT | CASSHISGGPVTDTQYF
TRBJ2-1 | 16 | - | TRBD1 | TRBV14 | TGTGCCAGCAGCCAAGATCGAGGGGGCCTCTACAATGAGCAGTTCTTC | CASSQDRGGLYNEQFF
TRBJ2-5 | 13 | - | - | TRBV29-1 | TGCAGCGTGGTCTCTAGCTTCGAAGCGACCCAGTACTTC | CSVVSSFEATQYF
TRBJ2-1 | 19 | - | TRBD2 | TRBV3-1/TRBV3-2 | TGTGCCAGCAGCCACCCGGGGACAATGGCGGGGGGGCCGTTAGATGAGCAGTTCTTC | CASSHPGTMAGGPLDEQFF
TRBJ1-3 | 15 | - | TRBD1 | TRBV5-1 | TGCGCCAGCAGCTTCGACAGGGGCTCTGGAAACACCATATATTTT | CASSFDRGSGNTIYF
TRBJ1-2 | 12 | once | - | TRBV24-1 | TGTGCCACCAGTGACCCCCTGGGTGGCTACACCTTC | CATSDPLGGYTF
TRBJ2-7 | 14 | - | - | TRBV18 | TGTGCCAGCTCCCCCCAACCTACAGCCTACGAGCAGTACTTC | CASSPQPTAYEQYF